This TCR beta chain was recorded in a study of monozygotic twins with inflammatory bowel disease. Study-wide points: Clonotypes shared with others were fewer in IBD patients than in healthy twins, especially with disease activity.

UMIs were attached via template switching, each with a 6-nucleotide sample barcode. With the 5' RACE reads reprocessed, TCRdb shows one record per CDR3 protein and no DNA. Its clone listing holds a few hundred thousand distinct CDR3 sequences. Germline CDR1 is SGDLS and CDR2 is YYNGEE. This CDR3 region has 13 residues. Turning to this clonotype: The antigen remains undetermined.

What was sequenced was blood. The sequence came from a human donor with ulcerative colitis or Crohn's disease, or a healthy co-twin of an affected twin (not recorded which). V and J are TRBV9 and TRBJ2-7. The chain's CDR3 is CASSVDDLLEQYF.